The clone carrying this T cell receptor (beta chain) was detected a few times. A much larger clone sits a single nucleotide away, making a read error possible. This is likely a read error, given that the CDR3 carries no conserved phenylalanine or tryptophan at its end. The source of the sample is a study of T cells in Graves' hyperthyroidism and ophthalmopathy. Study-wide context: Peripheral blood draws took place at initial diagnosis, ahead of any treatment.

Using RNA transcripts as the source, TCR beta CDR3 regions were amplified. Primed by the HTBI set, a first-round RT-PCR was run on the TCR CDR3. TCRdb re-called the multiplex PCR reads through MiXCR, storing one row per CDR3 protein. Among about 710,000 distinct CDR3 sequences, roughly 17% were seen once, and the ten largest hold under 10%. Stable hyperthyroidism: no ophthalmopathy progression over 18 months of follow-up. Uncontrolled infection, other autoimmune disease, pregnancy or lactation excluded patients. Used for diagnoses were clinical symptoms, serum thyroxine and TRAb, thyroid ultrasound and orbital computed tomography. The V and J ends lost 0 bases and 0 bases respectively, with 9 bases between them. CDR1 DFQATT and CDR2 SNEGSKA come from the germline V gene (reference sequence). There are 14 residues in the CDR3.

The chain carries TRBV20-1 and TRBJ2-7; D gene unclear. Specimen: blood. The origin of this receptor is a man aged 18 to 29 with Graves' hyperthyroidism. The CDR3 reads CSARDRSSSYEQYL. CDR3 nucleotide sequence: TGCAGTGCTAGAGATCGAAGCAGCTCCTACGAGCAGTACCTC.